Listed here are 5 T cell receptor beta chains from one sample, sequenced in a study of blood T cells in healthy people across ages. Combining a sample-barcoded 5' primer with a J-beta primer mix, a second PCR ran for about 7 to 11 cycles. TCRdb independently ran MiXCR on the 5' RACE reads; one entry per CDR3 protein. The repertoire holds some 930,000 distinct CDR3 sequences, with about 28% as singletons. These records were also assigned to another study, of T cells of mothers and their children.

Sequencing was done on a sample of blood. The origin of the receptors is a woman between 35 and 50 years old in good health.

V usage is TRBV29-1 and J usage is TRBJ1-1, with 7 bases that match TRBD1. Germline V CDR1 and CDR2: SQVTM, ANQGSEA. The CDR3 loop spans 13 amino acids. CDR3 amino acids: CSVQGGANTEAFF. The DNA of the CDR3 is TGCAGTGTCCAGGGGGGCGCGAACACTGAAGCTTTCTTT.

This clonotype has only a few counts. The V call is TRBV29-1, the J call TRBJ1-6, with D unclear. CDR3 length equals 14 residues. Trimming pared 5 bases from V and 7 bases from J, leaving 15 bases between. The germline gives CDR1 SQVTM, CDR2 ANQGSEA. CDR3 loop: CSVRKTAENSPLHF. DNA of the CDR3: TGCAGCGTTCGGAAGACGGCTGAAAATTCACCCCTCCACTTT.

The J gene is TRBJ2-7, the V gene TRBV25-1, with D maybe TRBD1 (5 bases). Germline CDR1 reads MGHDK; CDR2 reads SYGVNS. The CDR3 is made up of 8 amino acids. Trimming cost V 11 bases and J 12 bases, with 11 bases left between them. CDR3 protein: CAGHITYF. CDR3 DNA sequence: TGTGCCGGACACATTACGTACTTC.

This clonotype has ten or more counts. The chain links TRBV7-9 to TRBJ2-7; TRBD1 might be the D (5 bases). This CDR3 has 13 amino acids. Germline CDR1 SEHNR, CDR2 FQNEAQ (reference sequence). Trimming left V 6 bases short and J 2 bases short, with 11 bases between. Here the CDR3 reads CASSRTPAYEQYF. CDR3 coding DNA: TGTGCCAGCAGTCGGACACCAGCCTACGAGCAGTACTTC.

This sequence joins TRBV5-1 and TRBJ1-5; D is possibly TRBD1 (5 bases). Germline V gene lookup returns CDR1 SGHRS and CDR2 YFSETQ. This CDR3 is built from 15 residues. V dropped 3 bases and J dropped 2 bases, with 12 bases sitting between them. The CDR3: CASSSLREGNQPQHF. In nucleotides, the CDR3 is TGCGCCAGCAGCTCTCTCAGGGAAGGCAATCAGCCCCAGCATTTT.